A single sample is the source of the 18 T cell receptor beta chains below, sequenced in a study of T cells in Graves' hyperthyroidism and ophthalmopathy. There were TCR beta CDR3 regions amplified from RNA transcripts. HTBI primers were employed in a first-round RT-PCR of the TCR CDR3. One entry per CDR3 protein, called by TCRdb with MiXCR from the multiplex PCR reads. The sample lists some 510,000 distinct CDR3 sequences, around 45% occurring once. The source material was peripheral blood or thyroid tissue (not recorded which). Receptor source: a woman younger than 30 with Graves' hyperthyroidism.

The chain has TRBV19 and TRBJ1-3; no firm D call. CDR3 length equals 15 residues. In germline, CDR1 is LNHDA, CDR2 SQIVND (reference sequence). Trimming cost V 2 bases and J 2 bases, with 10 bases left between them. CDR3 region: CASSITLSAGNTIYF. Here the CDR3 DNA reads TGTGCCAGTAGTATAACCCTGTCGGCTGGAAACACCATATATTTT.

This clonotype appeared a few times. The DNA of the CDR3 is TGTGCCAGCAGTTCGACAGGGTTTGAAAAACTGTTTTTT. Its translation: CASSSTGFEKLFF. The rearrangement uses TRBV2 and TRBJ1-4; 7 bases are shared with TRBD1. In germline, CDR1 is SNHLY, CDR2 FYNNEI. The ends lost 5 bases at V and 7 bases at J; junction bases unmatched: 4. The CDR3 spans 13 residues.

The chain links TRBV20-1 to TRBJ1-3, with D hard to call. V lost 1 base and J lost 2, with 12 bases in between. The CDR3 spans 15 residues. Germline CDR1 and CDR2: DFQATT and SNEGSKA (reference sequence). The CDR3: CSARVGELPGNTIYF. CDR3 in DNA: TGCAGTGCTAGAGTCGGGGAGCTTCCTGGAAACACCATATATTTT.

The table lists this clonotype with many counts. This sequence joins TRBV29-1 and TRBJ1-2, with 11 nucleotides matching TRBD1. The CDR3 has 13 amino acids. The trim removed 7 bases at V and 3 bases at J, leaving 4 bases unmatched. Germline-derived CDR1 and CDR2 are SQVTM and ANQGSEA. This CDR3 is CSARDRGDYGYTF. CDR3 coding DNA: TGCAGCGCACGGGACAGGGGGGACTATGGCTACACCTTC.

This clonotype was seen many times. CDR3 sequence (DNA): TGCAGCGTAGTAACCGGGACAACAAACGAAAAACTGTTTTTT. It specifies CSVVTGTTNEKLFF. This chain joins TRBV29-1 and TRBJ1-4, with D possibly TRBD1 on 6 matching bases. The CDR3 contains 14 residues. V dropped 6 bases and J dropped 8 bases, with 19 bases sitting between them. CDR1 and CDR2 (germline): SQVTM, ANQGSEA. The full variable domain, its missing parts supplied by reference TRBV29-1 and TRBJ1-4, is SAVISQKPSRDICQRGTSLTIQCQVDSQVTMMFWYRQQPGQSLTLIATANQGSEATYESGFVIDKFPISRPNLTFSTLTVSNMSPEDSSIYLCSVVTGTTNEKLFFGSGTQLSVL.

Notes on this clonotype: One end of the junction fails to match germline, which may point to a read error. Here the CDR3 DNA reads TGTGCCAGCAGTTTGTCCTGGATCTACTATGGCTACACCTTC. This codes for CASSLSWIYYGYTF. The chain employs TRBV10-3 and TRBJ1-2; D is ambiguous. Germline CDR1 and CDR2: ENHRY and SYGVKD. The CDR3 sequence is 14 residues long.

This chain uses TRBV19 with TRBJ1-1; 10 bases align to TRBD1. Looked up from germline, CDR1 is LNHDA and CDR2 is SQIVND (reference sequence). The CDR3 runs to 15 residues. V shed 5 bases, J shed 3 bases, and the junction held 6 bases outside the gene matches. The CDR3 region is CASSLPGQGYTEAFF. The CDR3 DNA reads as TGTGCCAGTAGTTTGCCGGGACAGGGGTACACTGAAGCTTTCTTT.

This clonotype was observed a handful of times. The rearrangement links TRBV2 to TRBJ1-1; D is undetermined. Trimming took 6 bases from V and 1 from J, leaving 9 bases between them. CDR3 size: 13 residues. Germline CDR1 SNHLY, CDR2 FYNNEI. The CDR3, as DNA: TGTGCCAGCAGCCATCGGGGGAACACTGAAGCTTTCTTT. This translates into CASSHRGNTEAFF.

In its sample, this clonotype was seen a few times. The chain links TRBV11-2 to TRBJ2-7; D gene ambiguous. This CDR3 comprises 15 residues. Trimming took off 4 bases at V and 0 bases at J, with 13 bases between the two ends. Germline V lookup: CDR1 SGHAT, CDR2 FQNNGV. The CDR3 DNA is TGTGCCAGCAGCTCGCCGTCTCAAAGCTCCTACGAGCAGTACTTC. It codes for CASSSPSQSSYEQYF.

Ten or more counts support this clonotype. The chain links TRBV15 to TRBJ1-5, with D unclear. Germline V gene lookup returns CDR1 LNHNV and CDR2 YYDKDF (reference sequence). Trimming cost V 2 bases and J 9 bases, with 14 bases left between them. This CDR3 is 14 amino acids long. CDR3 DNA sequence: TGTGCCACCAGCAGAAAAGAGGGAATAGCGCCCCAGCATTTT. This gives the protein CATSRKEGIAPQHF.

This clonotype occurred a few times. V is TRBV20-1 and J is TRBJ1-1, with a possible D match to TRBD1 (6 bases). Trimming took 4 bases from V and 1 from J, leaving 13 bases between them. Germline V gene data show CDR1 as DFQATT and CDR2 as SNEGSKA (reference sequence). The CDR3 consists of 14 residues. CDR3 DNA sequence: TGCAGTGCTAACCCACAGGGAAGGAACACTGAAGCTTTCTTT. Amino acid sequence: CSANPQGRNTEAFF.

About this clonotype: Germline is not matched at one junction end, which may reflect a read error. The chain joins TRBV15 to TRBJ2-6; perhaps TRBD2 as D (6 bases). Germline loops: CDR1 LNHNV, CDR2 YYDKDF (reference sequence). The CDR3 has 13 amino acids. This CDR3 is CATSRAQEGTEAF. CDR3 nucleotide sequence: TGTGCCACCAGCAGAGCGCAGGAGGGAACTGAAGCTTTC.

The chain uses TRBV7-3 and TRBJ1-1; D remains unclear. The germline V gene has CDR1 SGHTA and CDR2 FQGTGA. Trimming took 11 bases from V and 12 from J, leaving 22 bases between them. The CDR3 is 12 amino acids. This CDR3 reads CAWSTSYSPPFF. In DNA form, the CDR3 reads TGTGCCTGGAGTACATCCTACTCACCCCCTTTCTTT.

This clonotype was counted between two and nine times. J is TRBJ1-2 and V is TRBV25-1; 7 bases agree with TRBD1. The junction had 11 bases not matched to a gene; V was cut back by 6 bases and J by 4 bases. Germline V gene data show CDR1 as MGHDK and CDR2 as SYGVNS. CDR3 length: 15 amino acids. This CDR3 is CASSQEQGLSYGYTF. Here the CDR3 DNA reads TGTGCCAGCAGCCAAGAACAGGGGTTATCCTATGGCTACACCTTC.

This clonotype was observed a handful of times. The genes are TRBV7-8 and TRBJ1-5; 9 positions agree with TRBD1. V trimming: 4 bases; J trimming: 9 bases; junction bases outside the gene matches: 13. The CDR3 consists of 16 residues. CDR1 SGHVS and CDR2 FQNEAQ come from the germline V gene. CDR3 DNA sequence: TGTGCCAGCAGCTCCACGGGACAGGGCGCACACGGGCCCCAGCATTTT. Amino acids: CASSSTGQGAHGPQHF.

The V call is TRBV24-1, the J call TRBJ2-5; 8 bases line up with TRBD2. V gave up 4 bases and J gave up 4 bases; unmatched junction bases: 13. The CDR3 is 17 amino acids. CDR1 and CDR2 (germline): KGHDR, SFDVKD. The CDR3 nucleotides are TGTGCCACCAGTGAGACGTTTTCGGGAGGGCCTTCAGAGACCCAGTACTTC. It yields the protein CATSETFSGGPSETQYF.

In this sample, this clonotype turned up many times. The V call is TRBV7-2, the J call TRBJ2-7; TRBD2 matches 7 bases. Looked up from germline, CDR1 is SGHTA and CDR2 is FQGNSA. Trimming removed 4 bases from V and 9 bases from J; junction bases left unmatched: 6. This CDR3 is built from 12 residues. Here the CDR3 reads CASSSLLAGQYF. The DNA for the CDR3 is TGTGCCAGCAGCTCCCTTTTAGCGGGGCAGTACTTC.

This clonotype was found a few times. V is TRBV7-9 and J is TRBJ1-1; TRBD1 might be the D (6 bases). Germline CDR1 reads SEHNR; CDR2 reads FQNEAQ (reference sequence). Trimming removed 8 bases from V and 4 bases from J, with 17 bases in between. There are 14 residues in the CDR3. The CDR3 DNA reads TGTGCCAGCCCAGGGGCCAGGGTTGGCACTGAAGCTTTCTTT. Translation gives CASPGARVGTEAFF.